What follows are 2 T cell receptor beta chains derived from one specimen sequenced in a study of blood T cell repertoires in COVID-19. Sequencing was performed with immunoSEQ multiplex PCR; in TCRdb, only in-frame clones are kept and a portion is missing. The data contain fewer than 500,000 clones, about 87% of them singletons. The sample was peripheral blood. The origin of the receptors is a man between 18 and 35 years old with COVID-19, enrolled during active disease.

The chain combines TRBV6-1 with TRBJ2-3; TRBD1 might be the D (7 bases). V gave up 1 base and J gave up 6 bases, with 14 bases separating them. CDR1 is MNHNS, CDR2 SASEGT, per germline. This CDR3 has 15 residues. The chain's CDR3 is CASSEVRQGGDTQYF. The CDR3 region has the DNA TGTGCCAGCAGTGAAGTACGGCAGGGGGGTGATACGCAGTATTTT.

The V call is TRBV6-5, the J call TRBJ2-3; 8 nucleotides match TRBD1. The CDR3 has 15 amino acids. V gave up 0 bases and J gave up 6 bases; unmatched junction bases: 5. Germline CDR1 is MNHEY and CDR2 is SVGAGI. CDR3 nucleotides: TGTGCCAGCAGTTACTCGGGGCAGGGGGCTGATACGCAGTATTTT. It yields the protein CASSYSGQGADTQYF.